This TCR beta chain originates from a study of blood T cell repertoires in COVID-19. For the study at large: T cells, B-cell-depleted T cells, or PBMCs provided the cDNA or gDNA that served as material.

Clones were sequenced by immunoSEQ multiplex PCR, and TCRdb holds only the in-frame ones, with some missing. In the table there are 280,000 or so clones, approximately 88% of which are singletons. The length of the CDR3 is 17 residues. Germline V gene data show CDR1 as MNHEY and CDR2 as SMNVEV (reference sequence). V shed 0 bases, J shed 1 base, and the junction held 7 bases outside the gene matches. The genes are TRBV27 and TRBJ1-2; TRBD1 agrees at 8 bases. The TCR sequence derives from a man younger than 35 with active or convalescent COVID-19. Sequencing was performed on peripheral blood. The CDR3 reads CASSLSGAQGGNYGYTF. In DNA form, the CDR3 reads TGTGCCAGCAGTTTATCCGGGGCACAGGGGGGTAACTATGGCTACACCTTC.